This TCR beta chain was profiled in a study of human T cells and chemical hapten exposure. The V end was cut by 1 base, the J end by 3 bases, with 7 bases between. CDR3 length: 13 amino acids. Germline V gene data show CDR1 as DFQATT and CDR2 as SNEGSKA (reference sequence). The library gave individual cDNA molecules unique molecular identifiers. Per the original methods: Between roughly 20,000 and 690,600 TCRs appeared in each sample, and the median stood at 95,638. TCRdb re-analysed the RACE reads in MiXCR, keeping a single row per CDR3 protein. It is TCRdb's table, rather than the study itself, that gives the V and J calls and clone size. Among about 76,000 distinct CDR3 sequences listed, approximately 13% were seen once. This sample's time point: patch test 3, about 24 weeks after DPC sensitization. Treatment defined: therapeutic diphenylcyclopropenone sensitization with weekly scalp DPC. This clonotype was detected a few times.

V usage is TRBV20-1 and J usage is TRBJ2-1; D is ambiguous. The clonotype was recovered from a woman aged 45-65 years with alopecia areata. Some clones in this sample may be carry-over from other donors' samples. Sequenced material: whole blood, taken in connection with sensitization to the hapten diphenylcyclopropenone (DPC). The CDR3 DNA reads as TGCAGTGCTAGAGGGTGGAGCTACAATGAGCAGTTCTTC. Encoded protein: CSARGWSYNEQFF.